This TCR beta chain appears in the sequencing data of a study of blood T cell repertoires in COVID-19. Across the whole study: Material from acute and convalescent COVID-19 was sourced from the United States, Italy and Spain. PBMCs, B-cell-depleted T cells, or T cells were the source of the cDNA or gDNA that made up the material.

CDR1 and CDR2 from the germline V gene are MDHEN and SYDVKM. This CDR3 contains 13 residues. Trimming left V 3 bases short and J 8 bases short, with 10 bases between. As handled by the study authors: It was from reference gene primer amplification that nucleated cell counts were estimated. Method: immunoSEQ multiplex PCR; TCRdb's copy keeps in-frame clones and lacks some. V, J and clone size reflect that table, while D and trimming were determined from the DNA. The sample yields tens of thousands of clones, 65% to 85% seen once. The sequence was obtained from a man between 70 and 80 years old with acute or convalescent COVID-19. Sequencing was performed on peripheral blood. The chain uses TRBV28 and TRBJ1-4, with a tentative D call TRBD1 (5 bases). In nucleotides, the CDR3 is TGTGCCAGCAGTTTCCCAGGGCAGGAAAAACTGTTTTTT. Amino acid sequence: CASSFPGQEKLFF. The variable domain in full, completed from reference TRBV28 and TRBJ1-4, reads DVKVTQSSRYLVKRTGEKVFLECVQDMDHENMFWYRQDPGLGLRLIYFSYDVKMKEKGDIPEGYSVSREKKERFSLILESASTNQTSMYLCASSFPGQEKLFFGSGTQLSVL.